This T cell receptor beta chain was observed in a study of graft-versus-host responses after intestinal transplantation. Note on this clone: At one end the junction does not follow the germline gene, possibly because of a read error.

The assay was immunoSEQ multiplex PCR, and TCRdb's table has in-frame clones only and misses some. Here the sample spans around 16,000 clones, about 80% being singletons. Germline assignment: CDR1 KGHSH and CDR2 LQKENI. This CDR3 comprises 12 residues. Both intraepithelial and lamina propria lymphocytes were released by processing graft tissue. This specimen was ileum tissue, taken roughly 600 days after intestinal transplantation. This chain links TRBV18 with TRBJ1-3; no firm D call. This receptor was identified in a human patient who received an intestinal transplant, so some T cells may come from the graft donor. The CDR3 protein is CASSPPGNTIYF. Here the CDR3 DNA reads TGTGCCAGCTCCCCACCTGGAAACACCATATATTTT. The whole variable domain, remainder taken from reference TRBV18 and TRBJ1-3, is NAGVMQNPRHLVRRRGQEARLRCSPMKGHSHVYWYRQLPEEGLKFMVYLQKENIIDESGMPKERFSAEFPKEGPSILRIQQVVRGDSAAYFCASSPPGNTIYFGEGSWLTVV.